This record looks at one TCR beta chain sequence and its context. The clone's antigen remains unknown. The record has no base qualities; no much larger clone is one base away. At the junction V is shortened by 5 bases and J by 5 bases; bases outside the gene matches: 12. Reading from cysteine to phenylalanine, the CDR3 counts 16 amino acids. The kept DNA is CDR3 alone, 48 bases in frame from the first base. According to the germline V gene, CDR1 reads SGHTA and CDR2 reads FQGTGA. The library was produced with 5' RACE. Sequencing was carried out with an Illumina HiSeq 2500. A second roughly 7 to 11 cycle PCR used a sample-barcoded 5' primer and a J-beta primer mix. A unique molecular identifier was introduced onto each TCR beta cDNA molecule by a template-switch 5' adaptor carrying 12 random nucleotides. Each sample yielded at least 3 million CDR3-containing paired-end reads. First-strand cDNA was synthesized from all RNA with the Mint cDNA synthesis kit, primed by a TRBC-specific oligonucleotide. Following uracil-DNA glycosylase treatment, all cDNA underwent a first 18-cycle PCR with the universal primers M1SS and BC2_uni_R. For the original study's pipeline: Each sample was normalized by randomly selecting 1 million high-quality reads, each carrying a distinct molecular identifier. Reads sharing molecular identifiers were discarded rather than binned into consensus sequences. CDR3 identification, clonotype clustering and error correction used MiTCR with a Q25 quality threshold and the strictest error-elimination algorithm. A nonparametric unseen species model with Euler transformation was used to estimate lower-bound total TCR beta diversity. Using fastp at Q25 and MiXCR, TCRdb reprocessed the public reads and kept productive beta chains. Identical CDR3 proteins give one entry, which carries the most common genes and DNA. TCRdb's processing, not the study's, gives the V and J calls here. In all, the sample holds 1.5 million to 2 million distinct CDR3 sequences, and roughly a third of those were seen once. The ten largest clones represent approximately 10% of the sample.

The data originate from a study of blood T cells in healthy people across ages (dated by TCRdb to about 2015). Study-wide context: In model experiments, template switching captured roughly one uniquely barcoded TCR beta cDNA molecule for every two T cells. Age-related changes in TCR beta repertoire diversity were measured in the study by deep sequencing normalized with unique cDNA molecular identifiers. The donors were divided into four age groups: young (average roughly 15 years), middle-aged (around 41), aged (approximately 62) and long-lived (82). To avoid experimental bias, donors of different ages were randomly spread across the sequencing lanes. The study analyzed two additional independent replicas of 1 million unique cDNA reads from the same blood draw for two donors, one aged 18 to 30 and one aged 80 or older.

The donors were roughly 38 Caucasian individuals from Russia, aged roughly 6 to 95 years, who were systemically healthy. Ten milliliters of peripheral blood were drawn from each donor into EDTA-treated Vacutainer tubes. Ficoll-Paque density-gradient centrifugation was used to isolate PBMCs, with at least 6 million per sample. Total RNA, at least 5 micrograms per sample, was extracted from PBMCs with Trizol reagent. The percentages of naive CD45RAhigh/CD27high T cells were determined by flow cytometry on a PBMC aliquot from every donor. What the research found in general, with its limitations: Because profiling used bulk unsorted PBMCs, naive and antigen-experienced compartments could not be compared conclusively. Observed TCR beta diversity per million T cells fell roughly linearly with age, and a significant reduction was already apparent by age roughly 40. Total diversity estimates from one million sequenced T cells were considered lower bounds and underestimates. The long-lived group showed more naive CD4+ T cells, fewer expanded clones and increased TCR diversity than the aged group, suggesting age selection. A strong correlation was found between observed TCR beta diversity and the percentage of naive T cells measured by flow cytometry. Donor CMV infection status was unknown, potentially confounding age-related changes in expanded clonotypes.

The receptor's source is a woman in her 30s in good health. The sequencing input was blood. The V and J genes are TRBV7-3 and TRBJ2-5, and 9 junction bases match TRBD1. CDR3 sequence: CASSLDRGGQVETQYF. The base sequence is TGTGCCAGCAGCCTGGACAGGGGAGGCCAAGTGGAGACCCAGTACTTC.